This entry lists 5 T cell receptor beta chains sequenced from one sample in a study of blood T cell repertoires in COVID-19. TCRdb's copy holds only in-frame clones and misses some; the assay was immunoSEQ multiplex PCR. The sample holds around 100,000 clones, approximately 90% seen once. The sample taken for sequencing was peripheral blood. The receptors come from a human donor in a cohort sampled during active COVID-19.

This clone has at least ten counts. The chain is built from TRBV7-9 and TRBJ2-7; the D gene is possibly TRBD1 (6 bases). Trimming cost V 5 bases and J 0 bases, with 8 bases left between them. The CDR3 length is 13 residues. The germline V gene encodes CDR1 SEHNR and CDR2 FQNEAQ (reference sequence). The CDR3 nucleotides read TGTGCCAGCAGCCAGGACAGCTCCTACGAGCAGTACTTC. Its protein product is CASSQDSSYEQYF.

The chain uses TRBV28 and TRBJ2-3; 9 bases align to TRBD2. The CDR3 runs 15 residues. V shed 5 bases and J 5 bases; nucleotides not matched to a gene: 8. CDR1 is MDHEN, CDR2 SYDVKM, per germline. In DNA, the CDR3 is TGTGCCAGCAGTCGGTCTAGCGGGGCGCAAGATACGCAGTATTTT. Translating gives CASSRSSGAQDTQYF.

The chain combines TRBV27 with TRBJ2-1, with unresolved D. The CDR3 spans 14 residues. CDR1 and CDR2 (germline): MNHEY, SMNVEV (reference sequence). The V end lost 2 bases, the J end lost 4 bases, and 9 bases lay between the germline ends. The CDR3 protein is CASSLRVNYNEQFF. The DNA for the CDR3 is TGTGCCAGCAGTTTACGGGTCAATTACAATGAGCAGTTCTTC.

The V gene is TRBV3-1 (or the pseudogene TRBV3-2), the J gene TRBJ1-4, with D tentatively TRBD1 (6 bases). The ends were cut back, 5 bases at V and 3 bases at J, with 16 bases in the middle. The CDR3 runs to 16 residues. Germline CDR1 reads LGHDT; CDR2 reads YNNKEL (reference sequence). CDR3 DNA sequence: TGTGCCAGCAGCTTCCGGGAGGGGGGAGCTAATGAAAAACTGTTTTTT. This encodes CASSFREGGANEKLFF.

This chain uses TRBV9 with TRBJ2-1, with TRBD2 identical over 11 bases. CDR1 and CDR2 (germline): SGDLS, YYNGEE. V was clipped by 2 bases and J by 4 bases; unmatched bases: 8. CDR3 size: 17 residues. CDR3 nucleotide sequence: TGTGCCAGCAGCGTCCGACCGACTAGCGGGGTGTACAATGAGCAGTTCTTC. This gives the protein CASSVRPTSGVYNEQFF.